This T cell receptor beta chain is drawn from a study of CD8+CD57+ T cells in acquired aplastic anemia. In the study overall: An average of around 3.5 ug of DNA was obtained from sorted CD4+ and CD8+ cells. The study obtained about 10 million reads on average for CD4+ cells from healthy donors.

Template material for TCR beta VDJ and CDR3 profiling consisted of genomic DNA. TCRdb passed the reads through MiXCR, listing each CDR3 protein once. Of just over 400,000 distinct CDR3 sequences listed, 55% to 75% are singletons. The V and J ends lost 2 bases and 7 bases respectively, with 20 bases between them. Germline lookup yields CDR1 DFQATT and CDR2 SNEGSKA (reference sequence). CDR3 length: 15 amino acids. This chain joins TRBV20-1 and TRBJ2-5; TRBD1 might be the D (6 bases). The sequencing input was sorted CD4+, CD8+, or CD8+CD57+ T cells (not recorded which) from PBMCs. This clonotype was obtained from a human donor in good health, serving as a control. The CDR3 region is CSARNPGTFEGTQYF. Here the CDR3 DNA reads TGCAGTGCTAGAAACCCAGGGACATTCGAAGGGACCCAGTACTTC.